These 10 T cell receptor beta chains came from one sample sequenced in a study of cytomegalovirus exposure and HLA in healthy donors. Use of 60 Vbeta and 13 Jbeta primers characterized the PCR. Produced via immunoSEQ multiplex PCR; TCRdb's table is partial and in-frame only. The table records roughly 100,000 clones, roughly 71% of them present only once. Specimen: PBMCs. These TCRs come from a woman aged 35 to 49 in good health and CMV-seronegative.

The V gene is TRBV6-5, the J gene TRBJ2-1; D unclear. Trimming left V 0 bases short and J 7 bases short, with 16 bases between. The CDR3 extends over 16 amino acids. From germline, CDR1 is MNHEY and CDR2 SVGAGI. This chain's CDR3 is CASSYSNILAQNEQFF. Written as DNA, the CDR3 is TGTGCCAGCAGTTACTCGAATATATTAGCCCAGAATGAGCAGTTCTTC.

This clone was detected only a few times. V gene TRBV28 combines with J gene TRBJ2-5; 8 bases align to TRBD2. The CDR3 runs to 14 residues. V lost 3 bases to trimming and J lost 5 bases; unmatched junction nucleotides: 5. In germline, CDR1 is MDHEN, CDR2 SYDVKM. The CDR3 DNA reads as TGTGCCAGCAGTTTTGACGGGGGGGCTGAGACCCAGTACTTC. It specifies CASSFDGGAETQYF.

The chain joins TRBV7-2 to TRBJ2-1, with D possibly TRBD2 on 5 matching bases. CDR1 and CDR2 from the germline V gene are SGHTA and FQGNSA. The CDR3 spans 12 residues. The CDR3 bases are TGTGCAAGCGGACTTATGGTCGGTGAGCAGTTCTTC. It is translated as CASGLMVGEQFF.

A remark on this clone: Other DNA sequences in this sample translate to the same CDR3. This sequence joins TRBV7-9 and TRBJ1-1; TRBD1 might be the D (5 bases). V was pared by 3 bases and J by 1 base, with 6 bases between. The CDR3 is made up of 13 amino acids. CDR1 is SEHNR and CDR2 is FQNEAQ in the germline V gene (reference sequence). CDR3 DNA sequence: TGTGCCAGCAGCTTCCAGGGGAACACTGAAGCTTTCTTT. Translating it yields CASSFQGNTEAFF. The full variable domain, with the rest looked up from reference TRBV7-9 and TRBJ1-1, is DTGVSQNPRHKITKRGQNVTFRCDPISEHNRLYWYRQTLGQGPEFLTYFQNEAQLEKSRLLSDRFSAERPKGSFSTLEIQRTEQGDSAMYLCASSFQGNTEAFFGQGTRLTVV.

V gene TRBV5-1 combines with J gene TRBJ1-1; unclear D gene. CDR1 SGHRS and CDR2 YFSETQ come from the germline V gene. Trimming left V 1 base short and J 11 bases short, with 18 bases between. The CDR3 runs 14 residues. CDR3 region: CASSLTVGSHDAFF. CDR3 coding DNA: TGCGCCAGCAGCTTGACGGTGGGCAGTCATGATGCTTTCTTT.

J is TRBJ1-1 and V is TRBV10-1; D is undetermined. Per the germline V gene, CDR1 is WNHNN and CDR2 is SYGVQD (reference sequence). Trimming took off 6 bases at V and 0 bases at J, with 8 bases between the two ends. There are 13 residues in the CDR3. CDR3: CASSPNLNTEAFF. For the CDR3, the DNA is TGCGCCAGCAGCCCTAATTTGAACACTGAAGCTTTCTTT.

CDR3 protein: CASSLGKGLSQETQYF. The CDR3, as DNA: TGTGCCAGCAGCTTGGGAAAGGGACTAAGCCAAGAGACCCAGTACTTC. The V call is TRBV5-8, the J call TRBJ2-5; TRBD2 agrees at 7 bases. The V segment lost 0 bases and the J segment 1 base; nucleotides outside the gene matches: 6. The germline V gene encodes CDR1 SGHTS and CDR2 YDEGEE. The CDR3 contains 16 residues.

The CDR3 spells CASRLGQANVLTF. The CDR3 nucleotides are TGTGCCAGTAGACTGGGACAGGCCAACGTCCTGACTTTC. The V call is TRBV19, the J call TRBJ2-6, with a possible D match to TRBD1 (6 bases). The CDR3 is 13 amino acids. Looked up from germline, CDR1 is LNHDA and CDR2 is SQIVND (reference sequence). Trimming left V 6 bases short and J 6 bases short, with 9 bases between.

The rearrangement joins TRBV6-5 to TRBJ1-2, with TRBD1 identical over 8 bases. The V and J ends lost 4 bases and 6 bases, in that order; junction bases with no gene match: 7. The CDR3 extends over 14 amino acids. Germline CDR1 MNHEY, CDR2 SVGAGI. CDR3 bases: TGTGCCAGCAGTTCTCGGGACAGGTACGATGGCTACACCTTC. It encodes CASSSRDRYDGYTF.

V and J are TRBV7-3 and TRBJ1-3; D is uncertain. V lost 11 bases and J 1 base, leaving 18 bases between the germline ends. The CDR3 has 15 residues. Germline V gene sequence: CDR1 SGHTA, CDR2 FQGTGA. CDR3 amino acids: CALRGGEKSGNTIYF. The CDR3 nucleotides are TGTGCCCTACGTGGAGGAGAGAAGTCTGGAAACACCATATATTTT. The whole variable domain, remainder taken from reference TRBV7-3 and TRBJ1-3, is GAGVSQTPSNKVTEKGKYVELRCDPISGHTALYWYRQSLGQGPEFLIYFQGTGAADDSGLPNDRFFAVRPEGSVSTLKIQRTERGDSAVYLCALRGGEKSGNTIYFGEGSWLTVV.